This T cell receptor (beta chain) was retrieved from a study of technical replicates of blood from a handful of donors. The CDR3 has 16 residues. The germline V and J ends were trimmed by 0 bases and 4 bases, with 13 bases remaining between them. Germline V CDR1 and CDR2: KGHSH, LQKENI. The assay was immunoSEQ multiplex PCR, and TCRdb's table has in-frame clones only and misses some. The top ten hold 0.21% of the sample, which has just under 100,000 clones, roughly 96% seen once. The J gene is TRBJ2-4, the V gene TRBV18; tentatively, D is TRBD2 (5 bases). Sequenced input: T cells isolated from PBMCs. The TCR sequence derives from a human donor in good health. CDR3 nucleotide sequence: TGTGCCAGCTCACCACCGGCAGGTGGCGGGAAAAACATTCAGTACTTC. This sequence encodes CASSPPAGGGKNIQYF.